This T cell receptor (beta chain) emerged from a study of regulatory T cells in long-lasting Graves disease. The time point is: newly diagnosed GD, antithyroid drugs for less than 3 months. RNA extracted from PBMCs served as the sequencing template. This clonotype was seen many times. From germline, CDR1 is SGHRS and CDR2 YFSETQ. The ends lost 4 bases at V and 6 bases at J; junction bases unmatched: 5. The CDR3 extends over 13 amino acids. The TCR beta library used iRepertoire HTBI primers with Arm-PCR amplification of CDR3. TCRdb reanalysed the multiplex PCR reads using MiXCR and keeps one entry per CDR3 protein. The sample has a few hundred thousand distinct CDR3 sequences; about 18% are singletons. These same data were also listed under a study on T cells in Graves' hyperthyroidism and ophthalmopathy. Per that paper: Those patients with uncontrolled infection, other autoimmune disease, pregnancy or lactation were excluded. The model anticipated ophthalmopathy a median about six months pre-onset.

This receptor was identified in a woman aged 30 to 39 with Graves disease. This sample comprised peripheral blood mononuclear cells (PBMCs), obtained at new diagnosis, from a patient treated with antithyroid drugs. The rearrangement links TRBV5-1 to TRBJ1-1; 8 nucleotides line up with TRBD1. The DNA for the CDR3 is TGCGCCAGCAGCGTTCCGGACAGGGCTGAAGCTTTCTTT. It yields the protein CASSVPDRAEAFF.